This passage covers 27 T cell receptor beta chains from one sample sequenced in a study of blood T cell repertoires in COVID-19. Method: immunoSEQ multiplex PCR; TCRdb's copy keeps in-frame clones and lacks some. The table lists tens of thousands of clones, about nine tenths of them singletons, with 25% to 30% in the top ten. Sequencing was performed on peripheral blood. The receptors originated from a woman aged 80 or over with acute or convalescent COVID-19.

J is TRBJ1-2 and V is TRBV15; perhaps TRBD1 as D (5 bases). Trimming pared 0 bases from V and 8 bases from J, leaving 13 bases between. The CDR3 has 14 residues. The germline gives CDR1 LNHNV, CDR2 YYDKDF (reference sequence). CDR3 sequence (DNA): TGTGCCACCAGCAGAGATAAGGGCCCAGGGGGCTACACCTTC. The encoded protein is CATSRDKGPGGYTF. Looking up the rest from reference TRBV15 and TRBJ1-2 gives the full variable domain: DAMVIQNPRYQVTQFGKPVTLSCSQTLNHNVMYWYQQKSSQAPKLLFHYYDKDFNNEADTPDNFQSRRPNTSFCFLDIRSPGLGDTAMYLCATSRDKGPGGYTFGSGTRLTVV.

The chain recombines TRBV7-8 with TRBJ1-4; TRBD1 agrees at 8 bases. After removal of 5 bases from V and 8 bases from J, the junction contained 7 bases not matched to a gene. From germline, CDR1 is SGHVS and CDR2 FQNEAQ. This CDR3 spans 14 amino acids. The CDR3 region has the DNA TGTGCCAGCAGCACCAGGGACAGGCCAGAAAAACTGTTTTTT. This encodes CASSTRDRPEKLFF.

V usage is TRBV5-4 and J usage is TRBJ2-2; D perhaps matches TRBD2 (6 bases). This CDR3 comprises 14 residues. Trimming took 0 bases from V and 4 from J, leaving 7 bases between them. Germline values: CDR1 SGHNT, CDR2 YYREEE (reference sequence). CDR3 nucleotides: TGTGCCAGCAGCTTGGTAGCGGCCACCGGGGAGCTGTTTTTT. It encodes CASSLVAATGELFF.

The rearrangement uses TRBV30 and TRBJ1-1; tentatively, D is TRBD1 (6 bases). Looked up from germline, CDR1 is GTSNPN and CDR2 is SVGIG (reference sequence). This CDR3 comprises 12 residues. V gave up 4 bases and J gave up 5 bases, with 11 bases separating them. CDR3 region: CAWIRGGTEAFF. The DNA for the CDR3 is TGTGCCTGGATAAGGGGGGGGACTGAAGCTTTCTTT. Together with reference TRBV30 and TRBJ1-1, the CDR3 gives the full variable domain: SQTIHQWPATLVQPVGSPLSLECTVEGTSNPNLYWYRQAAGRGLQLLFYSVGIGQISSEVPQNLSASRPQDRQFILSSKKLLLSDSGFYLCAWIRGGTEAFFGQGTRLTVV.

In DNA, the CDR3 is TGTGCCAGCAGTGAGAACTCTGGCGGGCGAAGGGAGACCCAGTACTTC. It specifies CASSENSGGRRETQYF. This sequence joins TRBV6-1 and TRBJ2-5; possibly TRBD2 for D (5 bases). This CDR3 spans 16 amino acids. CDR1 and CDR2 from the germline V gene are MNHNS and SASEGT. V was clipped by 3 bases and J by 5 bases, with 19 bases between them.

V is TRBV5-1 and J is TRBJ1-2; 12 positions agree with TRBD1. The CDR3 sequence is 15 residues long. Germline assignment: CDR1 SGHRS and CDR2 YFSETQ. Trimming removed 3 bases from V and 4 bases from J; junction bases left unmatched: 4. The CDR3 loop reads CASSWDRGRIYGYTF. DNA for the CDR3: TGCGCCAGCAGCTGGGACAGGGGGCGTATCTATGGCTACACCTTC. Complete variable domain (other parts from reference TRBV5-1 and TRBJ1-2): KAGVTQTPRYLIKTRGQQVTLSCSPISGHRSVSWYQQTPGQGLQFLFEYFSETQRNKGNFPGRFSGRQFSNSRSEMNVSTLELGDSALYLCASSWDRGRIYGYTFGSGTRLTVV.

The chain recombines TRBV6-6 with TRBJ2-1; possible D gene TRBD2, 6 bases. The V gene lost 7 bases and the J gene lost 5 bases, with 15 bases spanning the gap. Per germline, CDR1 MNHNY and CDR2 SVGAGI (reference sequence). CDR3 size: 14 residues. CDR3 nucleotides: TGTGCCAGCATTTTCGAGGGCGGGGACAATGAGCAGTTCTTC. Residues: CASIFEGGDNEQFF.

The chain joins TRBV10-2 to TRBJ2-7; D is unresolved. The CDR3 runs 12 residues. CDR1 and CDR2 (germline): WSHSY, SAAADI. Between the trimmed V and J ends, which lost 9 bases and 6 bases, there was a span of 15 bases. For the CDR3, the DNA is TGCGCCAGTAGCCTCCATGACCGCGAGCAGTACGTC. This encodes CASSLHDREQYV.

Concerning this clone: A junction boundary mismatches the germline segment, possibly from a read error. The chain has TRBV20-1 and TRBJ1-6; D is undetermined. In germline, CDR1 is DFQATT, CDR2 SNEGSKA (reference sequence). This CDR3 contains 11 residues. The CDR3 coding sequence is TGCAGCGCTAAGGAGTCCTCACCCCTCCACTTT. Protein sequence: CSAKESSPLHF.

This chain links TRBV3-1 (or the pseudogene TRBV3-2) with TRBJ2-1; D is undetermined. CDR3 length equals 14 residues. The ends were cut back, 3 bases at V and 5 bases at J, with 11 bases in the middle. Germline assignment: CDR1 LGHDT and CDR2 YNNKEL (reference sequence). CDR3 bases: TGTGCCAGCAGCCAGAGGCAATCCCACAATGAGCAGTTCTTC. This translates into CASSQRQSHNEQFF.

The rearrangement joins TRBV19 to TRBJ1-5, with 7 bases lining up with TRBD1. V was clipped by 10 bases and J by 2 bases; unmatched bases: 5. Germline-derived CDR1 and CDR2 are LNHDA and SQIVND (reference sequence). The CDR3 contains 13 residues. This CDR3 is CATVGQRNQPQHF. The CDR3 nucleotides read TGTGCCACCGTGGGACAGCGCAATCAGCCCCAGCATTTT. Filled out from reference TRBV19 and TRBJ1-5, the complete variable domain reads DGGITQSPKYLFRKEGQNVTLSCEQNLNHDAMYWYRQDPGQGLRLIYYSQIVNDFQKGDIAEGYSVSREKKESFPLTVTSAQKNPTAFYLCATVGQRNQPQHFGDGTRLSIL.

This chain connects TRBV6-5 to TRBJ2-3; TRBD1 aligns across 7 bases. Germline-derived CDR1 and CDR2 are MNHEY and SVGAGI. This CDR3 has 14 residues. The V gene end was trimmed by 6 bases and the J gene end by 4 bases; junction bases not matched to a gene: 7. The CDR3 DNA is TGTGCCAGCAGCCCGGCTCAGGGGGCAGATACGCAGTATTTT. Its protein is CASSPAQGADTQYF.

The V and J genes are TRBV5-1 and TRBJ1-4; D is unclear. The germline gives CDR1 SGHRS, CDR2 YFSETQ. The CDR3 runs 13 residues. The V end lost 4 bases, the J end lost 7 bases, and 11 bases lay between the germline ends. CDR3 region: CASSDPPGEKLFF. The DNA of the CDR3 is TGCGCCAGCAGCGATCCTCCGGGTGAAAAACTGTTTTTT.

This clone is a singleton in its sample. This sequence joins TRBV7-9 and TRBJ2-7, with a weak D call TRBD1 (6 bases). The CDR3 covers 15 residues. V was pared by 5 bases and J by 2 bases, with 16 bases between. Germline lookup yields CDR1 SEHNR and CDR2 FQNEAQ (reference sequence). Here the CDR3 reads CASSPGAQYAYEQYV. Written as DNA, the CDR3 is TGTGCCAGCAGCCCAGGGGCCCAGTATGCCTACGAGCAGTACGTC.

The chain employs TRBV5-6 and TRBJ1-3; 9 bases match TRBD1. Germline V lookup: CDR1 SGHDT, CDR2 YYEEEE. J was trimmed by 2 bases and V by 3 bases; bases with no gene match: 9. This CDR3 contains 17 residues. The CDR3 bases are TGTGCCAGCAGCTCCTTACAGGGGGCAGTAACTGGAAACACCATATATTTT. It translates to CASSSLQGAVTGNTIYF.

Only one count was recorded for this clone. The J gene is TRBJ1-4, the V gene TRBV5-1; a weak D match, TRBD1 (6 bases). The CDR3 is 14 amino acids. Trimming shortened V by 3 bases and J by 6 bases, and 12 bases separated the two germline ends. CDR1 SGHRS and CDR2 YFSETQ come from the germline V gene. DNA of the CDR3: TGCGCCAGCAGCTCCGGGACATACGATGAAAAACTGTTTTTT. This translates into CASSSGTYDEKLFF.

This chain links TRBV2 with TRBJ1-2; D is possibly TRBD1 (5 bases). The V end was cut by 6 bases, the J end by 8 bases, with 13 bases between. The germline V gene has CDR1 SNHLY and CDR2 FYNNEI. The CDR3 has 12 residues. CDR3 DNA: TGTGCCAGCAGGGGGGGACTTCAGGGCTACACCTTC. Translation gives CASRGGLQGYTF.

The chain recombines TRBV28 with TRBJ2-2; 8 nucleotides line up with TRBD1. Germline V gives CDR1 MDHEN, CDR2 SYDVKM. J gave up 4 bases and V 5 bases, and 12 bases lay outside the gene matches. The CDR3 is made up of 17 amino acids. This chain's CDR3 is CASSPRGQAEGTGELFF. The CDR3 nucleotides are TGTGCCAGCAGTCCTCGGGGACAGGCCGAGGGCACCGGGGAGCTGTTTTTT.

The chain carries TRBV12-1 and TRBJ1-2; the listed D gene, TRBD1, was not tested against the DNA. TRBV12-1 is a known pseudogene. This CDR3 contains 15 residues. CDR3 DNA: TGTGCCAGCAGCTTTGGACCTTACAGGCTCTATGGCTACACCTTC. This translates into CASSFGPYRLYGYTF.

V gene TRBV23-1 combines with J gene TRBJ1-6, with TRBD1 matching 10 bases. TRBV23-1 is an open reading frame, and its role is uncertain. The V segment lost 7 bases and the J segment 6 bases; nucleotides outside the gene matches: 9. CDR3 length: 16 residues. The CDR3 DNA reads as TGCGCCAGCACCCAGGGACAGGGGAAAGGTAATTCACCCCTCCACTTT. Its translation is CASTQGQGKGNSPLHF.

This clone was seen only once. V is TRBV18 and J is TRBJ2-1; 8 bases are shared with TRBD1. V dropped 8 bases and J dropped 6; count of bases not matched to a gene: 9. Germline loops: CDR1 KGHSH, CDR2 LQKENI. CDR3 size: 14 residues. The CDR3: CASTEGTGRNEQFF. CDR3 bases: TGTGCCAGCACGGAGGGGACAGGTCGCAATGAGCAGTTCTTC.

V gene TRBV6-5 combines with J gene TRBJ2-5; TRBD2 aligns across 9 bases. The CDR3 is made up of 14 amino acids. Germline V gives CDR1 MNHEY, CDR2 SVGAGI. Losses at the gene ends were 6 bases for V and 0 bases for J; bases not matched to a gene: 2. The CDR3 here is CASSLAGNQETQYF. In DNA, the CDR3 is TGTGCCAGCAGCCTAGCGGGAAACCAAGAGACCCAGTACTTC.

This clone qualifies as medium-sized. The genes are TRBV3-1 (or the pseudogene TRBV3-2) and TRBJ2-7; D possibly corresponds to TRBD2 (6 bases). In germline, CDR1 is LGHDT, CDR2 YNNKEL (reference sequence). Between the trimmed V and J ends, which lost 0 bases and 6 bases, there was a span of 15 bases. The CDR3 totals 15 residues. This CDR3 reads CASSQDSTGTREQYF. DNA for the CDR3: TGTGCCAGCAGCCAAGATTCGACCGGGACTCGCGAGCAGTACTTC.

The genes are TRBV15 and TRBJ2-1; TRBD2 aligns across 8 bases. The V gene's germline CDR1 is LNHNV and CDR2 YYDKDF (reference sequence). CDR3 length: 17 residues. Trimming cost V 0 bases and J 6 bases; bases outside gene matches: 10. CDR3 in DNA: TGTGCCACCAGCAGAGATTCGCGGGGGGCGAGGTCCAATGAGCAGTTCTTC. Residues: CATSRDSRGARSNEQFF.

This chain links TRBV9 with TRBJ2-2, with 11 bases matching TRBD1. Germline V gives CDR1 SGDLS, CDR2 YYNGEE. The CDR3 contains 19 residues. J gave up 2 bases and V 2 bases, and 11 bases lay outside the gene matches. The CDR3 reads CASSVRTGGFSANTGELFF. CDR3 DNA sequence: TGTGCCAGCAGCGTGAGGACAGGGGGCTTCAGCGCAAACACCGGGGAGCTGTTTTTT.

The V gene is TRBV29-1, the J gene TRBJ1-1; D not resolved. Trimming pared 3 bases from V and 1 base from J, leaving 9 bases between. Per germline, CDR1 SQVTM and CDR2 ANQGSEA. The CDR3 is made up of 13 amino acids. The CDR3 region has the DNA TGCAGCGTTGATCTTAGAAGGAACACTGAAGCTTTCTTT. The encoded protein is CSVDLRRNTEAFF.

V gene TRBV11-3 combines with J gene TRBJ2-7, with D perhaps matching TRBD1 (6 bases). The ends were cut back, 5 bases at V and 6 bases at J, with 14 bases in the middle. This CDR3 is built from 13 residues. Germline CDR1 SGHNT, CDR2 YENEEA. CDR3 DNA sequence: TGTGCCAGCAGCCGCATCCTAGGGGGCGAGCAGTACTTC. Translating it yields CASSRILGGEQYF.